Listed below are T cell receptor beta chains from one sample, sequenced in a study of Graves' ophthalmopathy and Graves' hyperthyroidism. TCRdb independently ran MiXCR on the multiplex PCR reads; one entry per CDR3 protein. The sample consists of about 390,000 distinct CDR3 sequences, 17% of them appearing once. Sample: peripheral blood. The receptors were gathered from an adult woman with stable Graves' hyperthyroidism. Each CDR3 is given with its conserved first and last residue. A D gene is named only where the DNA matches it firmly. Clone size is stated in some rows and not others, as once, few, many or a class when expanded.

V gene: TRBV24-1
D gene: -
clone size: many
J gene: TRBJ1-1
CDR3 protein: CATSDNTEAFF
CDR3 DNA: TGTGCCACCAGTGATAACACTGAAGCTTTCTTT

V gene: TRBV29-1
D gene: -
clone size: once
J gene: TRBJ2-5
CDR3 protein: CSRKPEETQYF
CDR3 DNA: TGCAGCCGAAAGCCAGAAGAGACCCAGTACTTC

V gene: TRBV6-1
D gene: -
clone size: -
J gene: TRBJ1-2
CDR3 protein: CASSALSGYGYTF
CDR3 DNA: TGTGCCAGCAGTGCCTTATCGGGCTATGGCTACACCTTC

V gene: TRBV2
D gene: TRBD1
clone size: -
J gene: TRBJ1-1
CDR3 protein: CASRTGQGVVLGYTEAFF
CDR3 DNA: TGTGCCAGCAGAACCGGACAGGGAGTGGTTCTAGGGTACACTGAAGCTTTCTTT

V gene: TRBV20-1
D gene: TRBD1
clone size: many
J gene: TRBJ1-3
CDR3 protein: CSVEQGSGNTIYF
CDR3 DNA: TGCAGTGTCGAACAGGGGTCCGGAAACACCATATATTTT

V gene: TRBV6-5
D gene: -
clone size: many
J gene: TRBJ2-7
CDR3 protein: CASSYFSGRSCEQYF
CDR3 DNA: TGTGCCAGCAGTTACTTTAGCGGTAGATCCTGCGAGCAGTACTTC

V gene: TRBV27
D gene: -
clone size: -
J gene: TRBJ1-2
CDR3 protein: CASSPRSDLNYGYTF
CDR3 DNA: TGTGCCAGCAGTCCACGGTCAGATTTAAACTATGGCTACACCTTC

V gene: TRBV27
D gene: -
clone size: many
J gene: TRBJ2-5
CDR3 protein: CASSLHLRGETQYF
CDR3 DNA: TGTGCCAGCAGTTTACACCTTCGAGGGGAGACCCAGTACTTC

V gene: TRBV6-2/TRBV6-3
D gene: -
clone size: many
J gene: TRBJ1-5
CDR3 protein: CASSYSGISNQPQHF
CDR3 DNA: TGTGCCAGCAGTTACTCCGGGATAAGCAATCAGCCCCAGCATTTT

V gene: TRBV11-2
D gene: TRBD2
clone size: -
J gene: TRBJ2-7
CDR3 protein: CASSFLWGGPHEQYF
CDR3 DNA: TGTGCCAGCAGCTTCCTATGGGGAGGGCCTCACGAGCAGTACTTC

V gene: TRBV7-2
D gene: -
clone size: many
J gene: TRBJ1-1
CDR3 protein: CASSLVGGSLTEAFF
CDR3 DNA: TGTGCCAGCAGCTTAGTCGGTGGGTCGTTAACTGAAGCTTTCTTT

V gene: TRBV19
D gene: -
clone size: many
J gene: TRBJ1-5
CDR3 protein: CASSIGGLRQPQHF
CDR3 DNA: TGTGCCAGTAGTATAGGGGGTCTTCGTCAGCCCCAGCATTTT

V gene: TRBV19
D gene: -
clone size: many
J gene: TRBJ1-6
CDR3 protein: CASSPAGSSYNSPLHF
CDR3 DNA: TGTGCCAGCAGTCCCGCCGGGAGCTCCTATAATTCACCCCTCCACTTT

V gene: TRBV7-2
D gene: TRBD2
clone size: many
J gene: TRBJ2-5
CDR3 protein: CASSLLTSGGGTQYF
CDR3 DNA: TGTGCCAGCAGCTTACTGACTAGCGGGGGCGGGACCCAGTACTTC

V gene: TRBV20-1
D gene: -
clone size: many
J gene: TRBJ2-5
CDR3 protein: CSARDSGLETQYF
CDR3 DNA: TGCAGTGCTAGGGATTCGGGATTAGAGACCCAGTACTTC

V gene: TRBV6-1
D gene: -
clone size: once
J gene: TRBJ2-7
CDR3 protein: CASLMDVGSTYEQYF
CDR3 DNA: TGTGCCAGCCTGATGGATGTCGGGAGCACCTACGAGCAGTACTTC

V gene: TRBV19
D gene: -
clone size: many
J gene: TRBJ2-7
CDR3 protein: CASTAPDGDEQYF
CDR3 DNA: TGTGCCAGTACCGCTCCTGACGGGGACGAGCAGTACTTC

V gene: TRBV12-5
D gene: -
clone size: many
J gene: TRBJ2-7
CDR3 protein: CASGLAKWDQYEQYF
CDR3 DNA: TGTGCTAGTGGTTTGGCCAAATGGGATCAATACGAGCAGTACTTC

V gene: TRBV29-1
D gene: TRBD1
clone size: many
J gene: TRBJ1-1
CDR3 protein: CSVAGTANTEAFF
CDR3 DNA: TGCAGCGTTGCCGGGACAGCGAACACTGAAGCTTTCTTT

V gene: TRBV28
D gene: -
clone size: many
J gene: TRBJ2-7
CDR3 protein: CASSFFLSVSYEQYF
CDR3 DNA: TGTGCCAGCAGTTTTTTTCTCTCGGTCTCCTACGAGCAGTACTTC

V gene: TRBV30
D gene: TRBD2
clone size: few
J gene: TRBJ2-2
CDR3 protein: CAWSGLAGNTGELFF
CDR3 DNA: TGTGCCTGGAGTGGGCTAGCGGGTAACACCGGGGAGCTGTTTTTT

V gene: TRBV7-9
D gene: -
clone size: many
J gene: TRBJ2-7
CDR3 protein: CASSLEAGSQYEQYF
CDR3 DNA: TGTGCCAGCAGCTTAGAAGCAGGCTCTCAGTACGAGCAGTACTTC

V gene: TRBV19
D gene: -
clone size: many
J gene: TRBJ1-1
CDR3 protein: CASSIVLSWTEAFF
CDR3 DNA: TGTGCCAGTAGTATTGTCCTATCCTGGACTGAAGCTTTCTTT

V gene: TRBV11-2
D gene: TRBD1
clone size: many
J gene: TRBJ1-2
CDR3 protein: CASSPGTGQGYTF
CDR3 DNA: TGTGCCAGCAGCCCCGGGACAGGGCAAGGCTACACCTTC

V gene: TRBV6-2/TRBV6-3
D gene: TRBD2
clone size: few
J gene: TRBJ2-2
CDR3 protein: CASSPLAGRVGTGELFF
CDR3 DNA: TGTGCCAGCAGCCCCCTAGCGGGAAGGGTCGGCACCGGGGAGCTGTTTTTT

V gene: TRBV12-3/TRBV12-4
D gene: -
clone size: few
J gene: TRBJ1-6
CDR3 protein: CASTLWSDASPLHF
CDR3 DNA: TGTGCCAGCACCCTCTGGAGTGATGCTTCACCCCTCCACTTT

V gene: TRBV20-1
D gene: TRBD2
clone size: -
J gene: TRBJ2-5
CDR3 protein: CSARSGTSIQETQYF
CDR3 DNA: TGCAGTGCTAGATCTGGGACTAGCATTCAAGAGACCCAGTACTTC

V gene: TRBV5-1
D gene: TRBD2
clone size: -
J gene: TRBJ2-1
CDR3 protein: CASSPGGEGTLNEQFF
CDR3 DNA: TGCGCCAGCAGCCCCGGTGGGGAGGGGACGCTCAATGAGCAGTTCTTC

V gene: TRBV2
D gene: TRBD2
clone size: many
J gene: TRBJ2-7
CDR3 protein: CASSEVGGPRYEQYF
CDR3 DNA: TGTGCCAGCAGTGAGGTGGGAGGGCCTCGCTACGAGCAGTACTTC

V gene: TRBV6-1
D gene: -
clone size: once
J gene: TRBJ1-5
CDR3 protein: CASSEAWGASNQPQHF
CDR3 DNA: TGTGCCAGCAGTGAAGCATGGGGAGCCAGCAATCAGCCCCAGCATTTT

V gene: TRBV28
D gene: -
clone size: many
J gene: TRBJ2-7
CDR3 protein: CASNHLPARDYEQYF
CDR3 DNA: TGTGCCAGCAATCACCTACCAGCTAGAGACTACGAGCAGTACTTC

V gene: TRBV28
D gene: -
clone size: many
J gene: TRBJ1-2
CDR3 protein: CASSLTRQGHYGYTF
CDR3 DNA: TGTGCCAGCAGTTTAACCCGGCAGGGACACTATGGCTACACCTTC

V gene: TRBV18
D gene: TRBD1
clone size: few
J gene: TRBJ2-7
CDR3 protein: CASSPGTGGREQYF
CDR3 DNA: TGTGCCAGCTCTCCCGGGACAGGGGGGCGGGAGCAGTACTTC

V gene: TRBV27
D gene: -
clone size: many
J gene: TRBJ1-1
CDR3 protein: CASSFSVGRAYGRSNTEAFF
CDR3 DNA: TGTGCCAGCAGTTTTTCAGTGGGGCGCGCCTACGGGCGGTCGAACACTGAAGCTTTCTTT

V gene: TRBV12-3/TRBV12-4
D gene: TRBD1
clone size: many
J gene: TRBJ1-1
CDR3 protein: CASRDRQGANTEAFF
CDR3 DNA: TGTGCCAGCAGAGACAGACAGGGGGCGAACACTGAAGCTTTCTTT

V gene: TRBV6-1
D gene: -
clone size: many
J gene: TRBJ2-7
CDR3 protein: CASSEYRDEQYF
CDR3 DNA: TGTGCCAGCAGTGAGTACAGGGACGAGCAGTACTTC

V gene: TRBV24-1
D gene: TRBD1
clone size: -
J gene: TRBJ2-7
CDR3 protein: CATSDPDRVGYEQYF
CDR3 DNA: TGTGCCACCAGTGACCCGGACAGGGTAGGATACGAGCAGTACTTC

V gene: TRBV12-3/TRBV12-4
D gene: -
clone size: many
J gene: TRBJ1-5
CDR3 protein: CASSPGQLSNQPQHF
CDR3 DNA: TGTGCCAGCAGTCCCGGACAGCTTAGCAATCAGCCCCAGCATTTT

V gene: TRBV2
D gene: TRBD1
clone size: -
J gene: TRBJ1-5
CDR3 protein: CASSDRVGGQPQHF
CDR3 DNA: TGTGCCAGCAGCGACAGGGTGGGAGGTCAGCCCCAGCATTTT

V gene: TRBV2
D gene: TRBD2
clone size: -
J gene: TRBJ2-2
CDR3 protein: CASSVWAGGTDTGELFF
CDR3 DNA: TGTGCCAGCAGTGTTTGGGCGGGAGGAACGGACACCGGGGAGCTGTTTTTT

V gene: TRBV4-2
D gene: -
clone size: -
J gene: TRBJ1-3
CDR3 protein: CASGGGARNTIYF
CDR3 DNA: TGTGCCAGCGGCGGGGGGGCGAGAAACACCATATATTTT

V gene: TRBV19
D gene: TRBD1
clone size: many
J gene: TRBJ2-7
CDR3 protein: CASSIAGTGMYEQYF
CDR3 DNA: TGTGCCAGTAGTATCGCCGGGACAGGGATGTACGAGCAGTACTTC

V gene: TRBV5-1
D gene: -
clone size: few
J gene: TRBJ2-1
CDR3 protein: CASSLAPGQQETQFF
CDR3 DNA: TGCGCCAGCAGCTTGGCCCCGGGACAACAAGAGACCCAGTTCTTC

V gene: TRBV27
D gene: -
clone size: many
J gene: TRBJ1-1
CDR3 protein: CASSGGTANTEAFF
CDR3 DNA: TGTGCCAGCAGTGGGGGGACGGCGAACACTGAAGCTTTCTTT

V gene: TRBV7-2
D gene: TRBD2
clone size: many
J gene: TRBJ2-5
CDR3 protein: CASSFIRIAGETQYF
CDR3 DNA: TGTGCCAGCAGTTTCATTAGGATAGCGGGAGAGACCCAGTACTTC

V gene: TRBV6-1
D gene: -
clone size: -
J gene: TRBJ2-7
CDR3 protein: CASSEFVADSYEQYF
CDR3 DNA: TGTGCCAGCAGTGAATTCGTAGCGGACTCCTACGAGCAGTACTTC

V gene: TRBV19
D gene: -
clone size: many
J gene: TRBJ2-7
CDR3 protein: CASSKDSPYEQYF
CDR3 DNA: TGTGCCAGTAGTAAGGACAGTCCCTACGAGCAGTACTTC

V gene: TRBV24-1
D gene: TRBD2
clone size: -
J gene: TRBJ2-2
CDR3 protein: CATSDLREETGELFF
CDR3 DNA: TGTGCCACCAGTGATTTGCGGGAGGAAACCGGGGAGCTGTTTTTT

V gene: TRBV12-3/TRBV12-4
D gene: -
clone size: many
J gene: TRBJ2-4
CDR3 protein: CASSLSGKVAKNIQYF
CDR3 DNA: TGTGCCAGCAGTTTATCAGGGAAGGTAGCCAAAAACATTCAGTACTTC

V gene: TRBV7-3
D gene: TRBD2
clone size: -
J gene: TRBJ2-5
CDR3 protein: CASSPGGPETQYF
CDR3 DNA: TGTGCCAGCAGCCCGGGGGGACCAGAGACCCAGTACTTC

V gene: TRBV2
D gene: -
clone size: many
J gene: TRBJ2-5
CDR3 protein: CASTDGGGRGETQYF
CDR3 DNA: TGTGCCAGCACCGACGGGGGAGGCCGGGGAGAGACCCAGTACTTC

V gene: TRBV29-1
D gene: -
clone size: -
J gene: TRBJ2-2
CDR3 protein: CSVAYLGGANTGELFF
CDR3 DNA: TGCAGCGTAGCTTACTTGGGGGGGGCAAACACCGGGGAGCTGTTTTTT